This is a list of T cell receptor beta chains from one sample in a study of CD8 T cells in ankylosing spondylitis. A single record per CDR3 protein comes from TCRdb applying MiXCR to the 5' RACE reads. The sample lists fewer than 400,000 distinct CDR3 sequences; approximately 8% were seen once. The sequencing input was blood, either unsorted or a sorted T cell fraction (not recorded which). These receptors all come from a male donor with ankylosing spondylitis. Each CDR3 is given with its conserved first and last residue. The D gene is left open where the match is weak. Part of the rows lack a size; the others show once, few, many or a class for expanded clones.

V gene	J gene	clone size	D gene	CDR3 protein	CDR3 DNA
TRBV14	TRBJ2-7	many	TRBD2	CASSQDKTTSGYLREQYF	TGTGCCAGCAGCCAAGATAAGACTACTAGCGGGTACCTACGGGAGCAGTACTTC
TRBV20-1	TRBJ2-1	.	TRBD2	CSASLPLAGIEQFF	TGCAGTGCGTCTCTTCCGCTAGCGGGGATTGAGCAGTTCTTC
TRBV10-3	TRBJ2-7	few	TRBD1	CAISESLGTGSYEQYF	TGTGCCATCAGTGAGTCGCTAGGGACAGGGTCCTACGAGCAGTACTTC
TRBV7-8	TRBJ2-2	few	TRBD2	CASSLWTSGTAGELFF	TGTGCCAGCAGCCTTTGGACTAGCGGGACGGCCGGGGAGCTGTTTTTT
TRBV3-1	TRBJ2-5	many	.	CASSHRRAYQETQYF	TGTGCCAGCAGCCATAGGCGGGCGTACCAAGAGACCCAGTACTTC
TRBV11-2	TRBJ1-2	many	TRBD1	CASSATGNYGYTF	TGTGCCAGCAGCGCGACAGGGAACTATGGCTACACCTTC
TRBV20-1	TRBJ2-3	few	.	CSAPERLNTQYF	TGCAGTGCCCCCGAAAGGCTGAATACGCAGTATTTT
TRBV29-1	TRBJ2-7	.	.	CSALPVERSYEQYF	TGCAGCGCTCTTCCCGTAGAACGGTCCTACGAGCAGTACTTC
TRBV12-3/TRBV12-4	TRBJ2-3	few	.	CASSYQDTQYF	TGTGCCAGCAGTTACCAGGATACGCAGTATTTT
TRBV7-8	TRBJ2-7	.	TRBD1	CASSFPQGAVSYEQYF	TGTGCCAGCAGCTTTCCACAGGGGGCAGTCTCCTACGAGCAGTACTTC
TRBV29-1	TRBJ2-1	many	TRBD2	CSVKPLAGNEQFF	TGCAGCGTCAAACCCCTAGCGGGCAATGAGCAGTTCTTC
TRBV6-2/TRBV6-3	TRBJ1-3	.	.	CASSFAWDAYSFSGNTIYF	TGTGCCAGCAGCTTCGCCTGGGACGCATACTCGTTCTCTGGAAACACCATATATTTT
TRBV4-1	TRBJ2-1	.	.	CASSQEGGGSYYNEQFF	TGCGCCAGCAGCCAAGAGGGGGGCGGGAGCTACTACAATGAGCAGTTCTTC
TRBV2	TRBJ1-2	many	.	CASSHRKGYGYTF	TGTGCCAGCAGCCATCGAAAGGGATATGGCTACACCTTC
TRBV5-1	TRBJ2-1	.	.	CASSLAPGVRPNEQFF	TGCGCCAGCAGCTTGGCCCCGGGAGTCAGGCCTAATGAGCAGTTCTTC
TRBV7-6	TRBJ2-5	once	.	CASSLGGGGETQYF	TGTGCCAGCAGCTTAGGTGGGGGTGGAGAGACCCAGTACTTC
TRBV7-2	TRBJ2-5	many	.	CASSLALMQETQYF	TGTGCCAGCAGCTTAGCTTTAATGCAGGAGACCCAGTACTTC
TRBV7-2	TRBJ2-1	few	TRBD2	CASSSNAGLAYNEQFF	TGTGCCAGCAGCTCCAACGCGGGACTAGCCTACAATGAGCAGTTCTTC
TRBV7-3	TRBJ2-3	few	.	CASSFKGTDTQYF	TGTGCCAGCAGCTTTAAAGGCACAGATACGCAGTATTTT
TRBV7-8	TRBJ2-7	few	TRBD2	CASSLLLAGYEQYF	TGTGCCAGCAGCCTACTGCTAGCGGGCTACGAGCAGTACTTC
TRBV29-1	TRBJ1-3	few	TRBD1	CSVEVGTVTGNTIYF	TGCAGCGTTGAAGTAGGGACAGTAACTGGAAACACCATATATTTT
TRBV7-2	TRBJ1-5	.	.	CASSLNREINQPQHF	TGTGCCAGCAGCCTTAACAGGGAAATCAATCAGCCCCAGCATTTT
TRBV24-1	TRBJ1-5	few	.	CATRMVISNQPQHF	TGTGCCACCAGGATGGTGATTAGCAATCAGCCCCAGCATTTT
TRBV12-3/TRBV12-4	TRBJ1-1	many	.	CASSLEQNTEAFF	TGTGCCAGCAGTTTGGAACAGAACACTGAAGCTTTCTTT
TRBV12-3/TRBV12-4	TRBJ1-3	.	.	CAEGHSSSGNTIYF	TGTGCCGAAGGGCACTCGTCTTCAGGAAACACCATATATTTT
TRBV3-1	TRBJ2-2	many	.	CASSPGTPTGELFF	TGTGCCAGCAGCCCCGGGACACCCACCGGGGAGCTGTTTTTT
TRBV4-1	TRBJ2-2	many	TRBD2	CASSPLGGRRTGELFF	TGCGCCAGCAGCCCCCTCGGCGGGAGAAGGACCGGGGAGCTGTTTTTT
TRBV7-2	TRBJ2-7	few	.	CASSLARNGDEQYF	TGTGCCAGCAGCTTAGCTAGAAATGGGGACGAGCAGTACTTC
TRBV7-9	TRBJ2-7	.	TRBD2	CASSVTSGINEQYF	TGTGCCAGCAGCGTAACTAGCGGGATAAACGAGCAGTACTTC
TRBV12-3/TRBV12-4	TRBJ2-5	few	.	CASSFKGPRKTQYF	TGTGCCAGCAGTTTTAAGGGACCCCGGAAGACCCAGTACTTC
TRBV28	TRBJ2-1	few	TRBD2	CASSPPRSRTSGTNEQFF	TGTGCCAGCAGTCCCCCGAGAAGTCGGACTAGCGGAACTAATGAGCAGTTCTTC
TRBV7-9	TRBJ2-7	few	.	CASSLVQGFAYEQYF	TGTGCCAGCAGCTTAGTGCAGGGCTTTGCGTACGAGCAGTACTTC
TRBV9	TRBJ1-3	.	TRBD1	CASSATQGEPGNTIYF	TGTGCCAGCAGCGCAACACAGGGGGAGCCTGGAAACACCATATATTTT
TRBV27	TRBJ2-7	many	.	CASSPGLIYEQYF	TGTGCCAGCAGTCCGGGACTCATCTACGAGCAGTACTTC
TRBV5-1	TRBJ1-1	many	.	CASSLASGNTEAFF	TGCGCCAGCAGCTTGGCCTCAGGGAACACTGAAGCTTTCTTT
TRBV11-2	TRBJ1-4	.	.	CASSSTPRLEGRVQKLFF	TGTGCCAGCAGCTCCACGCCACGGCTCGAGGGGCGCGTTCAAAAACTGTTTTTT
TRBV29-1	TRBJ1-2	many	.	CSVDLADNYGYTF	TGCAGCGTCGACCTAGCTGATAACTATGGCTACACCTTC
TRBV7-9	TRBJ2-1	.	TRBD2	CASRTSGSLNEQFF	TGTGCCAGCAGGACTAGCGGGAGTTTGAATGAGCAGTTCTTC
TRBV27	TRBJ2-3	.	TRBD1	CASSTGQVFTDTQYF	TGTGCCAGCAGTACTGGACAGGTTTTCACAGATACGCAGTATTTT
TRBV12-3/TRBV12-4	TRBJ2-3	few	.	CASSLGGGYTDTQYF	TGTGCCAGCAGTTTAGGTGGGGGTTACACAGATACGCAGTATTTT
TRBV6-1	TRBJ2-2	.	TRBD2	CASQTAGGGTGELFF	TGTGCCAGTCAGACGGCGGGAGGGGGCACCGGGGAGCTGTTTTTT
TRBV9	TRBJ2-7	many	TRBD2	CASSATSVSYEQYF	TGTGCCAGCAGCGCGACTAGCGTCTCCTACGAGCAGTACTTC
TRBV28	TRBJ2-2	few	TRBD2	CASRGLAYTGELFF	TGTGCCAGCAGGGGACTAGCATACACCGGGGAGCTGTTTTTT
TRBV10-3	TRBJ2-1	.	.	CAISEINNEQFF	TGTGCCATCAGCGAAATAAACAATGAGCAGTTCTTC
TRBV10-3	TRBJ2-1	.	TRBD2	CAISDGGRNSYNEQFF	TGTGCCATCAGTGACGGCGGGAGGAACTCCTACAATGAGCAGTTCTTC
TRBV2	TRBJ1-3	few	TRBD1	CASSLRDSRTGNTIYF	TGTGCCAGCAGTCTCCGGGACAGCCGAACTGGAAACACCATATATTTT
TRBV4-2	TRBJ2-7	.	TRBD2	CASSTGGGLASYEQYF	TGTGCCAGCAGCACAGGAGGGGGACTAGCGTCCTACGAGCAGTACTTC
TRBV3-1	TRBJ2-5	few	.	CASSQATVHGAQETQYF	TGTGCCAGCAGCCAAGCTACAGTCCATGGGGCCCAAGAGACCCAGTACTTC
TRBV5-1	TRBJ2-1	many	.	CASSLSPGNEQFF	TGCGCCAGCAGCCTTTCCCCCGGGAATGAGCAGTTCTTC
TRBV27	TRBJ2-1	.	.	CASRLGAAYNEQFF	TGTGCCAGCAGACTTGGGGCGGCCTACAATGAGCAGTTCTTC
TRBV28	TRBJ2-1	.	.	CASSLQGRPGEQFF	TGTGCCAGCAGTTTACAGGGCCGGCCCGGTGAGCAGTTCTTC
TRBV5-1	TRBJ2-3	many	.	CASSQVPTDTQYF	TGCGCCAGCAGCCAAGTACCCACAGATACGCAGTATTTT
TRBV5-1	TRBJ1-1	.	TRBD1	CASSWKGQGATEAFF	TGCGCCAGCAGCTGGAAAGGACAGGGGGCCACTGAAGCTTTCTTT